This T cell receptor beta chain was sequenced for a study of Tregs in tolerant kidney transplant recipients. This table comes from immunoSEQ multiplex PCR, and its TCRdb copy is limited to in-frame clones, with some not included. The sample lists 120,000 or so clones, 85% to 95% occurring once. General study results and limits: Expanding Tregs on activated donor B cells appeared to best identify donor-specific TCRbeta clones.

The germline gives CDR1 LNHNV, CDR2 YYDKDF (reference sequence). The CDR3 has 16 residues. Between the trimmed V and J ends, which lost 3 bases and 3 bases, there was a span of 15 bases. With respect to this clone: The antigen remains unidentified.

The origin of this receptor is a human donor in good health. The sequenced material came from CD4+ T cells from blood. The chain employs TRBV15 and TRBJ2-1, with D possibly matching TRBD1 (6 bases). The CDR3 loop reads CATSSGGSGVYNEQFF. The CDR3 bases are TGTGCCACCAGCAGTGGGGGTTCAGGGGTCTACAATGAGCAGTTCTTC.